The clone carrying this T cell receptor beta chain was counted a few times. The V and J ends lost 6 bases and 6 bases, in that order; junction bases with no gene match: 5. Germline CDR1 reads SGHTA; CDR2 reads FQGNSA. This CDR3 region has 13 residues. This sample was included in a study of technical replicates of blood from a few donors. Clones were read by immunoSEQ multiplex PCR, and TCRdb kept only the in-frame ones, dropping some. Among about 70,000 clones listed, 80% to 95% were seen once. The sample consisted of T cells isolated from PBMCs. The V and J genes are TRBV7-2 and TRBJ2-1; 7 bases align to TRBD1. This sequence was found in a human donor in good health. Here the CDR3 reads CASRTGQINEQFF. The DNA of the CDR3 is TGTGCCAGCAGAACGGGACAGATCAATGAGCAGTTCTTC.